The source of this TCR beta chain is a study of beta chain features in type 1 diabetes. Since all of the isolated RNA was reverse transcribed, expressed TCRB transcripts were what got sequenced. Profiling relied on immunoSEQ multiplex PCR, and the TCRdb table lists in-frame clones only, not all of them. The sample lists some 150,000 clones, more than 9% seen once, with roughly 1.4% in the top ten. This TCR was sampled from a young man in good health. The sequenced sample was naive CD4+ T cells from blood.

Here the CDR3 reads CSVTGNIYGYTF. As DNA, the CDR3 is TGCAGCGTTACGGGAAACATCTATGGCTACACCTTC. The chain uses TRBV29-1 and TRBJ1-2; D unclear. Trimming removed 5 bases from V and 4 bases from J, with 11 bases in between. Germline CDR1 is SQVTM and CDR2 is ANQGSEA. The length of the CDR3 is 12 residues.